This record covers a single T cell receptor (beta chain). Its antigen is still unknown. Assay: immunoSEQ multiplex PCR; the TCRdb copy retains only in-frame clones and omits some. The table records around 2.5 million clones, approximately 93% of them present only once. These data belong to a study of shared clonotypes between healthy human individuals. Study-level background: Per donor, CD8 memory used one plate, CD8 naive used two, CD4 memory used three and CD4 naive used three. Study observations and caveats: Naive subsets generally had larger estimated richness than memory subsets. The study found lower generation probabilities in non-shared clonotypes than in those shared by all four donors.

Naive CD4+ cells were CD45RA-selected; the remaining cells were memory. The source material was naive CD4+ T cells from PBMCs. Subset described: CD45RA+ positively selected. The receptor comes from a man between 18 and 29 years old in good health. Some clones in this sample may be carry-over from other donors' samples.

Here the CDR3 DNA reads TGTGCCAGCAGGGGTCGGGCACCGGACCGACGGGAGCTGTTTTTT. This gives the protein CASRGRAPDRRELFF. The V call is TRBV2, the J call TRBJ2-2; D gene unclear. This CDR3 spans 15 amino acids. V was clipped by 6 bases and J by 9 bases, with 20 bases between them. Germline assignment: CDR1 SNHLY and CDR2 FYNNEI.